The rows below give T cell receptor beta chains drawn from one sample of a study of regulatory T cells in long-lasting Graves disease. TCRdb used MiXCR to reprocess the multiplex PCR reads, holding one entry per CDR3 protein. The data show fewer than 550,000 distinct CDR3 sequences, around 16% seen once. The same data also contributed to another study, on T cells in Graves' hyperthyroidism and ophthalmopathy.

The specimen comprised peripheral blood mononuclear cells (PBMCs), sampled at new diagnosis, from a patient treated with antithyroid drugs. The receptors here all came from a woman aged 35-65 years with Graves disease. The CDR3 runs from the conserved cysteine through the conserved F or W. D genes are given only for firm matches. Clone size is stated in some rows and not others, as once, few, many or a class when expanded.

J,V,size,D,CDR3,DNA
TRBJ2-3,TRBV2,many,.,CASSVRWADTQYF,TGTGCCAGCAGTGTACGGTGGGCAGATACGCAGTATTTT
TRBJ1-3,TRBV10-3,few,TRBD1,CAISDGTVGNTIYF,TGTGCCATCAGTGACGGGACAGTTGGAAACACCATATATTTT
TRBJ1-5,TRBV30,many,.,CACSLGGNNQPQHF,TGTGCCTGTTCTTTGGGAGGGAACAATCAGCCCCAGCATTTT
TRBJ2-4,TRBV7-3,many,.,CASSLKGGGGNIQYF,TGTGCCAGCAGCTTAAAAGGGGGGGGAGGAAACATTCAGTACTTC
TRBJ2-3,TRBV9,few,TRBD2,CASTLAGALTDTQYF,TGTGCCAGCACGCTAGCGGGGGCCCTCACAGATACGCAGTATTTT
TRBJ1-5,TRBV12-3/TRBV12-4,many,TRBD1,CASRGQGGDGNQPQHF,TGTGCCAGCAGGGGACAGGGGGGGGATGGCAATCAGCCCCAGCATTTT
TRBJ1-4,TRBV7-8,few,.,CASSLFASTTNEKLFF,TGTGCCAGCAGCTTATTTGCCAGTACAACTAATGAAAAACTGTTTTTT
TRBJ1-5,TRBV5-1,.,.,CASSLVPGRQPQHF,TGCGCCAGCAGCTTAGTCCCGGGGCGCCAGCCCCAGCATTTT
TRBJ2-1,TRBV12-3/TRBV12-4,.,TRBD1,CASARTGIGDEQFF,TGTGCCAGCGCCCGGACAGGGATTGGGGATGAGCAGTTCTTC
TRBJ2-2,TRBV24-1,few,TRBD2,CATSDENGEGHGELFF,TGTGCCACCAGTGACGAGAACGGGGAGGGCCACGGGGAGCTGTTTTTT
TRBJ2-4,TRBV12-3/TRBV12-4,many,TRBD1,CASSTRDEGARDIQYF,TGTGCCAGCAGTACCCGGGATGAGGGGGCGCGTGACATTCAGTACTTC
TRBJ2-7,TRBV10-3,.,.,CAISGDNPGEQYF,TGTGCCATCTCAGGGGACAACCCCGGGGAGCAGTACTTC
TRBJ1-4,TRBV20-1,few,.,CSARGEEGVANEKLFF,TGCAGTGCTAGGGGGGAAGAGGGGGTGGCTAATGAAAAACTGTTTTTT
TRBJ2-1,TRBV6-2/TRBV6-3,many,.,CASRSRGRSSYNEQFF,TGTGCCAGCAGGAGTCGGGGGAGAAGCTCCTACAATGAGCAGTTCTTC
TRBJ1-2,TRBV4-1,few,.,CASSQAQGYGYTF,TGCGCCAGCAGCCAAGCCCAGGGCTATGGCTACACCTTC
TRBJ1-1,TRBV20-1,.,.,CSAREGGMNTEAFF,TGCAGTGCTAGAGAAGGGGGAATGAACACTGAAGCTTTCTTT
TRBJ2-3,TRBV29-1,.,.,CSVEPFTDTQYF,TGCAGCGTTGAACCCTTCACAGATACGCAGTATTTT
TRBJ2-7,TRBV6-1,.,.,CASRSPSTYEQYF,TGTGCCAGCAGATCCCCGTCTACCTACGAGCAGTACTTC
TRBJ2-1,TRBV4-1,many,TRBD1,CASSQLTGGTLFSDEQFF,TGCGCCAGCAGCCAATTGACAGGGGGGACGTTATTTTCGGATGAGCAGTTCTTC
TRBJ2-1,TRBV3-1,many,TRBD2,CASSPIRGAGGVNEQFF,TGTGCCAGCAGCCCCATCCGGGGGGCGGGGGGTGTGAATGAGCAGTTCTTC
TRBJ2-7,TRBV30,.,TRBD2,CAWRLAGGPSYEQYF,TGTGCCTGGAGACTGGCGGGGGGGCCATCCTACGAGCAGTACTTC
TRBJ1-6,TRBV14,.,.,CASSQSVNSPLHF,TGTGCCAGCAGCCAATCGGTGAATTCACCCCTCCACTTT
TRBJ1-5,TRBV5-1,few,.,CASSLGPANNQPQHF,TGCGCCAGCAGCTTGGGCCCAGCGAACAATCAGCCCCAGCATTTT
TRBJ1-2,TRBV10-2,few,.,CASTGTAYGYTF,TGCGCCAGCACCGGGACGGCTTATGGCTACACCTTC
TRBJ2-1,TRBV18,many,TRBD1,CASSPDRVIRNEQFF,TGTGCCAGCTCACCGGACAGGGTGATTCGAAATGAGCAGTTCTTC
TRBJ1-3,TRBV18,few,.,CANSPGSTGNTIYF,TGTGCCAACTCACCAGGCAGCACTGGAAACACCATATATTTT
TRBJ1-1,TRBV5-1,many,.,CASSRAGQTVTEAFF,TGCGCCAGCAGCCGGGCTGGGCAGACCGTCACTGAAGCTTTCTTT
TRBJ2-4,TRBV12-3/TRBV12-4,.,.,CASTPDRNIQYF,TGTGCCAGCACCCCCGATAGAAACATTCAGTACTTC
TRBJ1-1,TRBV11-2,many,.,CASSLAGGTGAFF,TGTGCCAGCAGCTTAGCCGGGGGGACCGGAGCTTTCTTT
TRBJ2-3,TRBV30,many,.,CAWTSRTDTQYF,TGTGCCTGGACCTCAAGGACAGATACGCAGTATTTT
TRBJ1-1,TRBV7-9,once,.,CASSRDKVAPEAFF,TGTGCCAGCAGCAGGGACAAGGTGGCCCCTGAAGCTTTCTTT
TRBJ1-4,TRBV12-3/TRBV12-4,many,TRBD1,CASRLTGSDEKLFF,TGTGCCAGCAGGTTGACAGGGTCAGATGAAAAACTGTTTTTT
TRBJ2-1,TRBV29-1,.,TRBD1,CSAALSDRGDNEQFF,TGCAGCGCGGCCTTATCGGACAGGGGGGACAATGAGCAGTTCTTC
TRBJ1-2,TRBV3-1,many,.,CASSHGLDLNYGYTF,TGTGCCAGCAGCCATGGTTTGGACTTAAACTATGGCTACACCTTC
TRBJ2-5,TRBV20-1,.,TRBD1,CSASTGTGGETQYF,TGCAGTGCTTCTACAGGGACAGGGGGAGAGACCCAGTACTTC
TRBJ2-2,TRBV2,many,.,CASSAQNTGELFF,TGTGCCAGCAGTGCACAGAACACCGGGGAGCTGTTTTTT
TRBJ2-7,TRBV3-1,many,TRBD1,CASSRTGDEQYF,TGTGCCAGCAGCAGGACAGGGGACGAGCAGTACTTC
TRBJ2-5,TRBV2,few,TRBD2,CASSQPPRLAGVKTQYF,TGTGCCAGCAGCCAACCCCCTCGACTAGCGGGGGTGAAGACCCAGTACTTC
TRBJ2-7,TRBV6-1,many,TRBD1,CASRPQGIGEQYF,TGTGCCAGCAGGCCACAGGGGATCGGCGAGCAGTACTTC
TRBJ2-7,TRBV3-1,many,.,CASSQARGDYEQYF,TGTGCCAGCAGCCAAGCGCGAGGGGACTACGAGCAGTACTTC
TRBJ2-1,TRBV28,many,TRBD2,CASSAGGLSYNEQFF,TGTGCCAGCAGTGCGGGGGGGCTGTCCTACAATGAGCAGTTCTTC
TRBJ2-7,TRBV12-3/TRBV12-4,many,.,CASSFSLDSQASYEQYF,TGTGCCAGCAGTTTCTCCCTTGACAGCCAAGCTAGCTACGAGCAGTACTTC
TRBJ2-3,TRBV20-1,many,.,CSARDFSSTDTQYF,TGCAGTGCTAGAGACTTTTCTAGCACAGATACGCAGTATTTT
TRBJ1-1,TRBV14,.,.,CASSQGMGYTEAFF,TGTGCCAGCAGCCAGGGCATGGGGTACACTGAAGCTTTCTTT
TRBJ1-1,TRBV28,many,.,CASSFHSDPEAFF,TGTGCCAGCAGTTTCCACTCAGATCCTGAAGCTTTCTTT
TRBJ2-3,TRBV11-3,few,TRBD2,CASSLALVRGVLASTDTQYF,TGTGCCAGCAGCTTAGCCCTAGTGCGGGGGGTACTCGCTAGCACAGATACGCAGTATTTT
TRBJ2-4,TRBV6-5,.,.,CASSSHTTGINTQYF,TGTGCCAGCAGTTCACATACTACAGGGATAAACACTCAGTACTTC
TRBJ1-6,TRBV5-1,.,.,CASSSTGPSGFNSPLHF,TGCGCCAGCAGCTCGACAGGCCCCAGCGGGTTTAATTCACCCCTCCACTTT
TRBJ1-5,TRBV28,many,TRBD1,CASRSESTGINQPQHF,TGTGCCAGCAGGTCCGAGTCGACAGGGATTAATCAGCCCCAGCATTTT
TRBJ2-7,TRBV6-5,many,.,CASSYSWLSYEQYF,TGTGCCAGCAGTTACTCGTGGCTCTCCTACGAGCAGTACTTC
TRBJ2-3,TRBV2,.,TRBD2,CASSEEGTSGGSTDTQYF,TGTGCCAGCAGTGAAGAGGGGACTAGCGGGGGCAGCACAGATACGCAGTATTTT
TRBJ2-1,TRBV5-1,.,.,CASSLSGFYNEQFF,TGCGCCAGCAGCTTAAGCGGGTTTTACAATGAGCAGTTCTTC
TRBJ1-5,TRBV6-5,many,TRBD1,CASSYAPGQGARNQPQHF,TGTGCCAGCAGTTACGCTCCTGGACAGGGGGCGCGCAATCAGCCCCAGCATTTT
TRBJ2-7,TRBV19,.,.,CASSISPDSPGREQYF,TGTGCCAGTAGTATTTCCCCGGACAGCCCGGGCCGGGAGCAGTACTTC
TRBJ2-7,TRBV29-1,.,.,CSVGEVSYEQYF,TGCAGCGTTGGGGAAGTATCCTACGAGCAGTACTTC